This T cell receptor (delta chain) was sequenced in a study of Vδ1+ human thymocytes. Study-wide points: Thymic TRG and TRD repertoires appeared highly polyclonal, with Gaussian CDR3 length distributions. Donors shared many TRG clonotypes but few TRD clonotypes. Bulk data may be misread because of unexpected Vdelta2 sequences. Thymic delta-chain repertoires held roughly 18% Vdelta2 sequences and few Vdelta3, despite high sort purity.

This clone was seen more than once but under ten times. What it recognizes is unknown. This sample includes further DNA sequences coding for the same CDR3. The germline gives CDR1 TSWWSYY, CDR2 QGS. With 3 bases removed from V and 0 bases from J, the gap between germline ends came to 20 bases. This CDR3 has 18 residues. RNA was extracted from the cells and then reverse transcribed. Pooled V-gene forward primers with one constant-region reverse primer generated the CDR3 amplicons by multiplex PCR. TCRdb re-called the multiplex PCR reads through CATT. In the table there are 70,000 to 90,000 delta-chain clones, approximately 30% of which are singletons.

This sequence was found in a boy under two years old who had congenital heart surgery. V is TRDV1 and J is TRDJ1, with unresolved D. Sequencing was performed on Vdelta1+ gamma-delta thymocytes from the thymus. Subset in this sample: FACS-sorted CD3+ TCRalphabeta- TCRVdelta1+ TCRVdelta2- thymocytes. CDR3 loop: CALGDRLVGFFYTDKLIF. As DNA, the CDR3 is TGTGCTCTTGGGGACCGTCTTGTCGGGTTTTTTTACACCGATAAACTCATCTTT.